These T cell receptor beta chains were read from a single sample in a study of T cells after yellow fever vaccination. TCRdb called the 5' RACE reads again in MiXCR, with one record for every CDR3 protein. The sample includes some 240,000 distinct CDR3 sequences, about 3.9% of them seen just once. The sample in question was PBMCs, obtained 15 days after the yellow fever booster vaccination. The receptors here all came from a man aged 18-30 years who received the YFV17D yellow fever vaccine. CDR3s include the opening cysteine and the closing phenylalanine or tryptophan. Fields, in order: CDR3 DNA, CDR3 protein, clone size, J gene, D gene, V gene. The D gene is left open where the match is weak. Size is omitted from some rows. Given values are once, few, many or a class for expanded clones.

TGTGCCAGCTCCGATGTAATTATACCCGGGGCGGACGAGCAGTACTTC CASSDVIIPGADEQYF many TRBJ2-7 . TRBV27
TGTGCCAGCAGTTACTTCGGGGATAAGGCACCCCTCCACTTT CASSYFGDKAPLHF many TRBJ1-6 . TRBV6-5
TGTGCCAGCAGACCCCCCCGGAAAGGAAGGGCTCAGCCCCAGCATTTT CASRPPRKGRAQPQHF many TRBJ1-5 . TRBV7-3
TGCGCCAGCAGCTTGTGGTCGGACCAAAATGAGCAGTTCTTC CASSLWSDQNEQFF many TRBJ2-1 . TRBV5-1
TGTGCCAGCAGCTTAGGGACTAGCTGGAAGGAGTACTTC CASSLGTSWKEYF many TRBJ2-7 TRBD2 TRBV7-9
TGTGCCAGCAGCTTGGCCTTGAGATGGTGTGAAAAACTGTTTTTT CASSLALRWCEKLFF many TRBJ1-4 . TRBV5-4
TGTGCCAGTGGGGGAAGTCAGCCCCAGCATTTT CASGGSQPQHF many TRBJ1-5 . TRBV12-3/TRBV12-4
TGTGCCAGCAGTTTTCTGATAAGGCGGGTGAACACCGGGGAGCTGTTTTTT CASSFLIRRVNTGELFF many TRBJ2-2 . TRBV28
TGTGCCAGCGGCCTCCCGGGGACAGGAAGCACAGATACGCAGTATTTT CASGLPGTGSTDTQYF many TRBJ2-3 TRBD1 TRBV5-5
TGTGCCAGCAGCGTAGTAGAGTCGGGGGGACAAGGGGCCTATGGCTACACCTTC CASSVVESGGQGAYGYTF many TRBJ1-2 . TRBV9
TGTGCCAGCAGTTTTCTCCCTAGCGGGGTGGGAGAGACCCAGTACTTC CASSFLPSGVGETQYF many TRBJ2-5 TRBD2 TRBV28
TGTGCCAGCAGCTTCGGGACTAGCAAGAGCTCCTACAATGAGCAGTTCTTC CASSFGTSKSSYNEQFF . TRBJ2-1 TRBD2 TRBV7-8
TGTGCCAGCAGGCCTACCGGGGTGCTGAATAATTCACCCCTCCACTTT CASRPTGVLNNSPLHF many TRBJ1-6 . TRBV27
TGTGCCAGCAGTGCCCATGGGGGGGGCCTCGTGGAGCAGTTCTTC CASSAHGGGLVEQFF many TRBJ2-1 . TRBV7-6
TGTGCCAGCATTTCTGGGACAGCGAACACTGAAGCTTTCTTT CASISGTANTEAFF many TRBJ1-1 TRBD1 TRBV7-9
TGCGCCTCCTCCAGGGGCGGGGCGAGGGATGAGCAGTTCTTC CASSRGGARDEQFF many TRBJ2-1 . TRBV5-1
TGCGCCAGCAGCCAAGATCTCGGACTAGCGAACAATGAGCAGTTCTTC CASSQDLGLANNEQFF many TRBJ2-1 TRBD2 TRBV4-3
TGCGCCAGCATTCCGGGTCGGGACACCGGGGAGCTGTTTTTT CASIPGRDTGELFF . TRBJ2-2 . TRBV5-1
TGTGCCAGTAAATCCTGGCAGAACTATGGCTACACCTTC CASKSWQNYGYTF many TRBJ1-2 . TRBV19
TGTGCCAGCAGTGCACCCGGTGGGGACGTAAGATCCCTCCACTTT CASSAPGGDVRSLHF many TRBJ1-6 . TRBV28
TGTGCCAGCACCGAGCGATACCTGGGGACTGAAGCTTTCTTT CASTERYLGTEAFF few TRBJ1-1 . TRBV12-3/TRBV12-4
TGCAGTGCCCCGGGTAGCGGGGGTTCCTACAATGAGCAGTTCTTC CSAPGSGGSYNEQFF many TRBJ2-1 TRBD2 TRBV20-1
TGTGCCAGCAGATCGACAGGGACCTTGAACCCCAACTGGGGCACTGAAGCTTTCTTT CASRSTGTLNPNWGTEAFF many TRBJ1-1 TRBD1 TRBV27
TGTGCCAGCACTCCCGGACCGGGCCTCTACGAGCAGTACTTC CASTPGPGLYEQYF . TRBJ2-7 . TRBV2
TGTGCCAGCAGCTTTCATGAGCAGTTCTTC CASSFHEQFF many TRBJ2-1 . TRBV7-9
TGCGCCAGCAGCCAAGACCTTCCGACAGGGGGAGAGCAGTACTTC CASSQDLPTGGEQYF many TRBJ2-7 TRBD1 TRBV4-3
TGTGCCAGCAGTTTAGAGGCTAGCGGAGGCTACAATGAGCAGTTCTTC CASSLEASGGYNEQFF many TRBJ2-1 TRBD2 TRBV12-3/TRBV12-4
TGCGCCAGCAGCGAAGACGGCAATCAGCCCCAGCATTTT CASSEDGNQPQHF many TRBJ1-5 . TRBV5-1
TGTGCCACCGCCAACGGCTATAGCAATCAGCCCCAGCATTTT CATANGYSNQPQHF few TRBJ1-5 . TRBV24-1
TGTGCCACTCGCTCCGGGACAGGGGCGGGCGAGCAGTACTTC CATRSGTGAGEQYF many TRBJ2-7 TRBD1 TRBV19
TGTGCCAGCAGCCAAGACAGGGGGGAGGCTGGCTACACCTTC CASSQDRGEAGYTF many TRBJ1-2 TRBD1 TRBV12-3/TRBV12-4
TGTGCCAGCACTAGGGACGGTGTTGGCTACACCTTC CASTRDGVGYTF . TRBJ1-2 . TRBV12-3/TRBV12-4
TGTGCCAGCAGTCCCCTCCGACTGAGCCAAGAGACCCAGTACTTC CASSPLRLSQETQYF many TRBJ2-5 . TRBV28
TGTGCCAGCAGTGAAGGAAGGGGGTGGGGGGAGACCCAGTACTTC CASSEGRGWGETQYF many TRBJ2-5 . TRBV2
TGTGCTACCGGGGACCCGAGAGGTGAGCAGTTCTTC CATGDPRGEQFF many TRBJ2-1 . TRBV7-7
TGTGCCAGCAGTTACAGGGGGCAGGGTCAGCCCCAGCATTTT CASSYRGQGQPQHF many TRBJ1-5 TRBD1 TRBV6-2/TRBV6-3
TGCAGTGCTAGAGGACCCGGAAAACTGTTTTTT CSARGPGKLFF . TRBJ1-4 . TRBV20-1
TGCAGTGCAATTCCCGGGGGGACAGCGAACACCGGGGAGCTGTTTTTT CSAIPGGTANTGELFF many TRBJ2-2 . TRBV20-1
TGTGCCAGCAGCCCCGACTACGGTGGGTCCTACGAGCAGTACTTC CASSPDYGGSYEQYF . TRBJ2-7 . TRBV4-2
TGTGCCAGCAGCAAAAATAACCAGCTCGGTGGCTACACCTTC CASSKNNQLGGYTF many TRBJ1-2 . TRBV7-2
TGTGCCAGTAGTATGTTCAGTGGCTACACCTTC CASSMFSGYTF few TRBJ1-2 . TRBV19
TGTGCCAGCAGCATAAGTTCCACTGAAGCTTTCTTT CASSISSTEAFF medium-sized TRBJ1-1 . TRBV7-2
TGTGCCAGCAGTTTAACGGGGGTGGCGGGCCCTGAAGCTTTCTTT CASSLTGVAGPEAFF few TRBJ1-1 . TRBV12-3/TRBV12-4
TGTGCCAGCTCACCTGTATTCGGACAGGGGGCATCAGCCCAGCATTTT CASSPVFGQGASAQHF many TRBJ1-5 TRBD1 TRBV18
TGTGCCAGCTCACCGGGACAGGGGGACAATGAGCAGTTCTTC CASSPGQGDNEQFF . TRBJ2-1 TRBD1 TRBV18
TGTGCCAGCAGCTTAGCGTCCCGGGGGCGCACAGATACGCAGTATTTT CASSLASRGRTDTQYF many TRBJ2-3 . TRBV7-9
TGTGCCAGCGGAGGACAGTGGGGGGATACGCAGTATTTT CASGGQWGDTQYF many TRBJ2-3 . TRBV6-6